One and the same sample provided the 21 T cell receptor beta chains below, sequenced in a study of blood T cell repertoires in COVID-19. TCRdb keeps only in-frame clones here, not all; method: immunoSEQ multiplex PCR. The table has tens of thousands of clones, around 91% seen once. Sequenced input: peripheral blood. The receptors stem from a woman aged 55-70 years with active COVID-19.

This clone was counted only a few times. The rearrangement uses TRBV19 and TRBJ1-5, with TRBD1 identical over 9 bases. The CDR3 is made up of 15 amino acids. Germline values: CDR1 LNHDA, CDR2 SQIVND (reference sequence). V was clipped by 5 bases and J by 7 bases; unmatched bases: 9. CDR3 DNA sequence: TGTGCCAGTAGTTCCCGGGGACAGGGAGGACAGCCCCAGCATTTT. It translates to CASSSRGQGGQPQHF.

The rearrangement joins TRBV3-1 (or the pseudogene TRBV3-2) to TRBJ1-1; D remains ambiguous. CDR1 and CDR2 from the germline V gene are LGHDT and YNNKEL (reference sequence). With 6 bases removed from V and 1 base from J, the gap between germline ends came to 9 bases. The CDR3 covers 13 residues. The CDR3 DNA reads TGTGCCAGCAGTAAGAGACAGAACACTGAAGCTTTCTTT. This encodes CASSKRQNTEAFF.

The chain uses TRBV11-2 and TRBJ2-3; 15 nucleotides line up with TRBD2. CDR1 SGHAT and CDR2 FQNNGV come from the germline V gene. V lost 0 bases and J lost 3; bases outside the gene matches: 10. This CDR3 is 20 amino acids long. The CDR3 region has the DNA TGTGCCAGCAGCTTAGAAGCGGGAGGACTAGCGGGGGGGAGGACAGATACGCAGTATTTT. Translated: CASSLEAGGLAGGRTDTQYF.

Only one count was recorded for this clone. The chain joins TRBV7-2 to TRBJ2-5; a possible D gene is TRBD2 (7 bases). This CDR3 comprises 15 residues. CDR1 and CDR2 from the germline V gene are SGHTA and FQGNSA. The V end was cut by 0 bases, the J end by 5 bases, with 13 bases between. The CDR3 DNA sequence: TGTGCCAGCAGCTTAGCCGCGGGGGCAGGGGAGACCCAGTACTTC. This gives the protein CASSLAAGAGETQYF.

This clone was observed a single time. The chain combines TRBV5-1 with TRBJ2-3; weak D call: TRBD1 (6 bases). V was trimmed by 4 bases and J by 0 bases, leaving 15 bases between them. This CDR3 contains 16 residues. CDR1 and CDR2 (germline): SGHRS, YFSETQ. DNA of the CDR3: TGCGCCAGCAGCCTCGGACAGATTCCTAGCACAGATACGCAGTATTTT. It is translated as CASSLGQIPSTDTQYF.

This chain joins TRBV1 and TRBJ2-1; TRBD2, the table's D call, lacks a check against the DNA. TRBV1 is labeled a pseudogene. CDR3 length: 19 residues. CDR3 region: CTSSQDWAFSAGAKGEQFF. The CDR3 DNA reads TGCACCAGCAGCCAAGATTGGGCCTTTTCTGCGGGGGCCAAAGGTGAGCAGTTCTTC.

The chain combines TRBV5-5 with TRBJ1-5, with 9 bases fitting TRBD1. The CDR3 contains 15 residues. Trimming at V came to 0 bases and at J to 4 bases, leaving 2 bases not matched to a gene. Germline V lookup: CDR1 SGHKS, CDR2 YYEKEE (reference sequence). The chain's CDR3 is CASSLEGQGNQPQHF. CDR3 coding DNA: TGTGCCAGCAGCTTGGAGGGACAGGGAAATCAGCCCCAGCATTTT. The entire variable domain, with the rest obtained from reference TRBV5-5 and TRBJ1-5, is as follows: DAGVTQSPTHLIKTRGQQVTLRCSPISGHKSVSWYQQVLGQGPQFIFQYYEKEERGRGNFPDRFSARQFPNYSSELNVNALLLGDSALYLCASSLEGQGNQPQHFGDGTRLSIL.

The chain uses TRBV6-6 and TRBJ2-6, with 10 bases that match TRBD2. The CDR3 sequence is 20 residues long. The J segment lost 3 bases and the V segment lost 5 bases, leaving 16 bases of the junction unmatched. Germline V gene lookup returns CDR1 MNHNY and CDR2 SVGAGI (reference sequence). Written as DNA, the CDR3 is TGTGCCAGCAGTCGTCCCCTCGGGAGCGGGGGGGCCGGTGGGGCCAACGTCCTGACTTTC. Amino acids: CASSRPLGSGGAGGANVLTF.

This chain uses TRBV29-1 with TRBJ2-1; TRBD2 matches at 8 bases. After removal of 1 base from V and 8 bases from J, the junction contained 13 bases not matched to a gene. This CDR3 spans 16 amino acids. Germline lookup yields CDR1 SQVTM and CDR2 ANQGSEA. The CDR3 reads CSVEASAGGFFYEQFF. The CDR3 DNA reads as TGCAGCGTTGAAGCCTCGGCGGGGGGATTTTTCTATGAGCAGTTCTTC.

The chain employs TRBV29-1 and TRBJ1-3, with TRBD1 matching 9 bases. Losses at the gene ends were 7 bases for V and 1 base for J; bases not matched to a gene: 8. Germline loops: CDR1 SQVTM, CDR2 ANQGSEA. The CDR3 runs 15 residues. In DNA form, the CDR3 reads TGCAGCGCCTGGGACAGGGTGGGGTCTGGAAACACCATATATTTT. Translation: CSAWDRVGSGNTIYF.

The chain couples TRBV7-2 to TRBJ1-1; D uncertain. Germline lookup yields CDR1 SGHTA and CDR2 FQGNSA. Trimming cost V 2 bases and J 4 bases, with 5 bases left between them. The length of the CDR3 is 12 residues. DNA for the CDR3: TGTGCCAGCAGCTTAACGGGCACTGAAGCTTTCTTT. Translated: CASSLTGTEAFF.

V usage is TRBV10-1 and J usage is TRBJ2-7; 7 nucleotides line up with TRBD1. Per the germline V gene, CDR1 is WNHNN and CDR2 is SYGVQD (reference sequence). Losses at the gene ends were 8 bases for V and 3 bases for J; bases not matched to a gene: 10. The CDR3 runs to 14 residues. CDR3: CASLAEDRYYEQYF. The CDR3 DNA follows: TGCGCCAGCCTCGCCGAGGACAGGTACTACGAGCAGTACTTC.

V usage is TRBV2 and J usage is TRBJ2-3; D might be TRBD1 (6 bases). With 6 bases removed from V and 1 base from J, the gap between germline ends came to 11 bases. The CDR3 runs to 14 residues. Germline CDR1 and CDR2: SNHLY and FYNNEI. CDR3 coding DNA: TGTGCCAGCAGAAACGGACAGCGCACAGATACGCAGTATTTT. Its translation: CASRNGQRTDTQYF.

This chain connects TRBV9 to TRBJ1-4, with 7 bases identical to TRBD1. The CDR3 consists of 14 residues. J was trimmed by 8 bases and V by 4 bases; bases with no gene match: 8. The germline V gene has CDR1 SGDLS and CDR2 YYNGEE. The CDR3 DNA follows: TGTGCCAGCAGCCCCGACAGGGTACTCGAAAAACTGTTTTTT. It is translated as CASSPDRVLEKLFF.

This chain links TRBV20-1 with TRBJ2-1, with unresolved D. The CDR3 totals 11 residues. The V gene lost 4 bases and the J gene lost 6 bases, with 7 bases spanning the gap. From germline, CDR1 is DFQATT and CDR2 SNEGSKA (reference sequence). This chain's CDR3 is CSATNSNEQFF. The CDR3 region has the DNA TGCAGTGCTACGAACAGCAATGAGCAGTTCTTC.

J is TRBJ2-5 and V is TRBV18, with 8 nucleotides matching TRBD1. Germline CDR1 KGHSH, CDR2 LQKENI. With 0 bases clipped from V and 2 bases from J, the junction kept 2 bases outside the gene matches. The CDR3 sequence is 15 residues long. The chain's CDR3 is CASSPPQGAQETQYF. The DNA of the CDR3 is TGTGCCAGCTCACCACCCCAGGGGGCTCAAGAGACCCAGTACTTC.

This sequence joins TRBV7-2 and TRBJ2-7; 8 positions match TRBD1. CDR1 is SGHTA, CDR2 FQGNSA, per germline. The CDR3 is 15 amino acids. V dropped 3 bases and J dropped 0; count of bases not matched to a gene: 4. As DNA, the CDR3 is TGTGCCAGCAGCTTGCAGGGGGCGCACTCCTACGAGCAGTACTTC. It codes for CASSLQGAHSYEQYF.

The chain uses TRBV2 and TRBJ2-2; a possible D gene is TRBD1 (6 bases). Germline CDR1 reads SNHLY; CDR2 reads FYNNEI. Trimming took off 6 bases at V and 4 bases at J, with 9 bases between the two ends. This CDR3 has 13 amino acids. CDR3 DNA sequence: TGTGCCAGCAGGACAGGTACCACCGGGGAGCTGTTTTTT. It yields the protein CASRTGTTGELFF.

This clone was detected only a few times. The V call is TRBV30, the J call TRBJ1-6; D not resolved. The length of the CDR3 is 13 residues. Germline assignment: CDR1 GTSNPN and CDR2 SVGIG (reference sequence). V lost 3 bases, J lost 7 bases, and 10 bases lay in between. CDR3 sequence: CAWRDSGNSPLHF. Here the CDR3 DNA reads TGTGCCTGGAGGGACTCCGGGAATTCACCCCTCCACTTT.

The CDR3 DNA reads TGTGCCAGCAGTCTGGGACAGGGAACGGGAGATACGCAGTATTTT. Amino acid sequence: CASSLGQGTGDTQYF. V is TRBV2 and J is TRBJ2-3; TRBD1 matches at 9 bases. Germline V gene data show CDR1 as SNHLY and CDR2 as FYNNEI. V dropped 5 bases and J dropped 5; count of bases not matched to a gene: 8. This CDR3 spans 15 amino acids.

The J gene is TRBJ1-2, the V gene TRBV29-1; TRBD1 aligns across 10 bases. Losses at the gene ends were 7 bases for V and 0 bases for J; bases not matched to a gene: 11. Germline-derived CDR1 and CDR2 are SQVTM and ANQGSEA. The CDR3 totals 16 residues. The CDR3 DNA reads TGCAGCGCCGTCCGGGACAGGGGTTCGGCTAACTATGGCTACACCTTC. This translates into CSAVRDRGSANYGYTF.